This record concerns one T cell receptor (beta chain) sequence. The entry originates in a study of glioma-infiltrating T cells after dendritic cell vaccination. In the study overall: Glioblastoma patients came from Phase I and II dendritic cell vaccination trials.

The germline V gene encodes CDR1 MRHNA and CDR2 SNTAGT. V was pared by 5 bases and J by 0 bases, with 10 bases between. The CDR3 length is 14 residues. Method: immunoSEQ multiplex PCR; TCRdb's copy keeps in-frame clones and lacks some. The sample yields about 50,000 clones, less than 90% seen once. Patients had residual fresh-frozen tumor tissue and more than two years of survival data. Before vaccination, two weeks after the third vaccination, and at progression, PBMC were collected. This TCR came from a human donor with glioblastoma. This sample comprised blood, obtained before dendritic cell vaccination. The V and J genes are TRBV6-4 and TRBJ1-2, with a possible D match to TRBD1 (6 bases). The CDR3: CASSTYRANYGYTF. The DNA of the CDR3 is TGTGCCAGCAGTACTTACAGGGCTAACTATGGCTACACCTTC.